The entry below describes one TCR beta chain. Its matching antigen is unknown. This table comes from immunoSEQ multiplex PCR, and its TCRdb copy is limited to in-frame clones, with some not included. The sample has tens of thousands of clones, around four fifths seen once; the top ten hold 20%. These data originate in a study of T cell responses to AZD1222 COVID-19 vaccine. Findings and limits, study-wide: Distributed over spike, vaccine-associated CD4 TCRs predominated at 160-218 and 743-854. Spike-specific TCR breadth and depth went up after people got two AZD1222 doses. The reported proportion of spike-specific TCRs targeting unmutated variant regions was nearly half.

This receptor was identified in an adult in good health. The specimen comprised peripheral blood, sampled on day 0 of MenACWY control vaccination.

This CDR3 reads CASSRAGMNTEAFF. CDR3 DNA: TGTGCCAGCAGCCGTGCAGGGATGAACACTGAAGCTTTCTTT. This chain joins TRBV11-2 and TRBJ1-1; D is perhaps TRBD1 (5 bases). The CDR3 covers 14 residues. CDR1 is SGHAT, CDR2 FQNNGV, per germline. The germline V and J ends were trimmed by 5 bases and 0 bases, with 10 bases remaining between them.